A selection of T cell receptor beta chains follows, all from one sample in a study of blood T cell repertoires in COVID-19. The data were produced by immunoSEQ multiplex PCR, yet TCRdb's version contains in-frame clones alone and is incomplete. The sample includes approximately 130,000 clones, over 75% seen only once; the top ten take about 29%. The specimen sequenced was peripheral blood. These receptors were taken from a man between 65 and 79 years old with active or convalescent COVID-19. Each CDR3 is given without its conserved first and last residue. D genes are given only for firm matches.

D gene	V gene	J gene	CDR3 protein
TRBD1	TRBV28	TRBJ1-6	ASSPRDRDSPPLH
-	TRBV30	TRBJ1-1	AWSPPGDTEAF
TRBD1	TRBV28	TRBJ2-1	ASSSQGAGYDEQF
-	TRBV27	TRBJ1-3	ASSSTTANTIY
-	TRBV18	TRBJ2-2	ASSRESGELF
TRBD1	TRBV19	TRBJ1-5	ASSKGQGGTQPQH
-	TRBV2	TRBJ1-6	ASSDLSPLH
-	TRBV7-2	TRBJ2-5	ASSLQGREETQY
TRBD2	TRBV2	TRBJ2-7	ASREGLAGHEQY
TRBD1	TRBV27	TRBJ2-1	ASSFTGVGDNEQF
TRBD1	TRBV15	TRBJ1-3	ATSGRQGTSGNTIY
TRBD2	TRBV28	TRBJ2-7	ASSSFIAGGRVEQY
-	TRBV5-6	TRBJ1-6	ASSGRTPNSPLH
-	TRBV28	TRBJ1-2	ASSDSNYGYT
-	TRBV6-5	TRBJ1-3	ASSTSRVRGNTIY
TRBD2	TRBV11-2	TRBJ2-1	ASSRRTPGLGRNEQF
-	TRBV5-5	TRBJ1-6	ASSLGESSYNSPLH
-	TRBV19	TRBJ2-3	ASSPYSDRDTQY
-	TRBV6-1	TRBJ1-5	ASSEGVGQPQH
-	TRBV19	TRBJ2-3	ASSIQGRTDTQY
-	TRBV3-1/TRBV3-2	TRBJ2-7	ASSQRTETYEQY
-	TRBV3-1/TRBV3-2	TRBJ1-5	ASSQWAGNQPQH
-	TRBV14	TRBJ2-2	ASSQERPGTGPRRLF
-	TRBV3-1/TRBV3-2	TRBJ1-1	ASSQIPGANTEAF
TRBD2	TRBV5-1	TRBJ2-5	ASSSGTNTQETQY
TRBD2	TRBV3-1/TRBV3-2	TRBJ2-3	ASSQVYLTSGKQGAFTDTQY
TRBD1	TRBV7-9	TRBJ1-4	ASSLAWTGEEKLF
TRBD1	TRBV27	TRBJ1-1	APQGTGSSRTEAF
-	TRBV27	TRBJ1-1	ASSLSRENTEAF
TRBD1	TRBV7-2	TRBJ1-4	ASSTGGRWSEKLF
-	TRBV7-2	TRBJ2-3	ASSLAAGTVTDTQY
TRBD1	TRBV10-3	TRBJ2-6	AISAAGGAVSGANVLT
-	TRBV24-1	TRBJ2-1	ATSDSSGFGQF
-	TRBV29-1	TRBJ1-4	SVVSDNEKLF
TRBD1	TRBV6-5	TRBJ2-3	ASSPGQGGNTQY
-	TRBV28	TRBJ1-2	ASTREGSNGYT
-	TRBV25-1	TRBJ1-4	ATSSRSLNNEKLF
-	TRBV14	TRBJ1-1	ASSQFGIRNTEAF
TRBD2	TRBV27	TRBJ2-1	AKEREGSNEQF
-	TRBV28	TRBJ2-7	ASSPPVVAGEQY
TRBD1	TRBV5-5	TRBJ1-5	ASSSGTDLGQPQH
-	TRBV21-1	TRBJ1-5	ASSSLSNQPQH
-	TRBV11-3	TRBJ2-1	ASSLDGRQGRNEQF
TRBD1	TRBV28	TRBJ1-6	ASSGQGSSPLH
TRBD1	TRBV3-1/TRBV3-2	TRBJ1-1	ASSQVGTGAFKTEAF
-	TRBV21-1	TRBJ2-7	ASSKAGEGGEQY
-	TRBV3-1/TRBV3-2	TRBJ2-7	ASSQLTGPNEQY
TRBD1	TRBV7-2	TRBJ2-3	ASSSSGTERADTQY
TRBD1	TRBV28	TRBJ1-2	ASSAGQNYGYT
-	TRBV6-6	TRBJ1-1	ASTPESLNTEAF
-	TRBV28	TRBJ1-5	ASSSNTGWGNQPQH
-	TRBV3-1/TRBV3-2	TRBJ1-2	ASSLRVLGGYT
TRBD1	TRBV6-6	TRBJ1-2	ASSAGQGYGYT